The rows below give T cell receptor beta chains drawn from one sample of a study of blood T cell repertoires in COVID-19. Only in-frame clones appear in the TCRdb table, and some are missing; sequencing was by immunoSEQ multiplex PCR. The sample records about 64,000 clones, more than 65% being singletons. The source material was peripheral blood. The receptors shown here come from a woman in her sixties with acute or convalescent COVID-19. The conserved cysteine and the conserved F or W are not part of the CDR3 here. Each record gives: V gene, J gene, CDR3 protein.

v_gene: TRBV29-1; j_gene: TRBJ1-5; CDR3aa: SVGQGSGQPQH
v_gene: TRBV23-1; j_gene: TRBJ1-2; CDR3aa: ASSQEQGIYGYT
v_gene: TRBV5-1; j_gene: TRBJ2-1; CDR3aa: ASSSQVGNEQF
v_gene: TRBV10-3; j_gene: TRBJ2-3; CDR3aa: AISGPAGTGGRTDTQY
v_gene: TRBV6-5; j_gene: TRBJ2-2; CDR3aa: ATSGSNTGELF
v_gene: TRBV10-3; j_gene: TRBJ1-6; CDR3aa: AITQGWDNSPLH
v_gene: TRBV24-1; j_gene: TRBJ1-4; CDR3aa: ATSDPGRGEGEKLF
v_gene: TRBV9; j_gene: TRBJ1-1; CDR3aa: ASSPWGGTEAF
v_gene: TRBV6-5; j_gene: TRBJ2-7; CDR3aa: ASARETGGFEQY
v_gene: TRBV21-1; j_gene: TRBJ1-1; CDR3aa: ASSPTGNRGTEAF
v_gene: TRBV5-1; j_gene: TRBJ1-1; CDR3aa: ASSLRDRADTEAF
v_gene: TRBV29-1; j_gene: TRBJ2-3; CDR3aa: SVPGQGGTDTQY
v_gene: TRBV5-1; j_gene: TRBJ2-1; CDR3aa: ASREEGTYNEQF
v_gene: TRBV9; j_gene: TRBJ1-5; CDR3aa: ASSATGGDQPQH
v_gene: TRBV3-1/TRBV3-2; j_gene: TRBJ2-7; CDR3aa: ASSARTGSYEQY
v_gene: TRBV18; j_gene: TRBJ2-3; CDR3aa: ASSPLVTDAQY
v_gene: TRBV27; j_gene: TRBJ2-1; CDR3aa: ASSSLAGTYNEQF
v_gene: TRBV13; j_gene: TRBJ2-6; CDR3aa: ASSAAQGAGANVLT
v_gene: TRBV3-1/TRBV3-2; j_gene: TRBJ1-2; CDR3aa: ASSPEQANYGYT
v_gene: TRBV9; j_gene: TRBJ2-7; CDR3aa: ASSPGLGGAYEQY
v_gene: TRBV11-1; j_gene: TRBJ2-5; CDR3aa: ASSTRTGGGQETQY
v_gene: TRBV9; j_gene: TRBJ1-6; CDR3aa: ASSVGPGGDSPLH
v_gene: TRBV2; j_gene: TRBJ1-6; CDR3aa: ASSTGNSPLH
v_gene: TRBV27; j_gene: TRBJ2-7; CDR3aa: ASSLNPQGTGYEQY
v_gene: TRBV6-5; j_gene: TRBJ1-1; CDR3aa: ASRSTGGGNTEAF
v_gene: TRBV13; j_gene: TRBJ2-2; CDR3aa: ASSSSGLAGGHTGELF
v_gene: TRBV7-9; j_gene: TRBJ1-2; CDR3aa: ASSPEPNRVRGYT
v_gene: TRBV5-1; j_gene: TRBJ1-4; CDR3aa: ASSPGQGTATNEKLF
v_gene: TRBV10-1; j_gene: TRBJ1-2; CDR3aa: ASSESADYGYT
v_gene: TRBV18; j_gene: TRBJ2-2; CDR3aa: ASSPGRTGELF
v_gene: TRBV5-1; j_gene: TRBJ1-1; CDR3aa: ASSRGQANTEAF
v_gene: TRBV7-9; j_gene: TRBJ1-6; CDR3aa: ASSLKGSGSPLH
v_gene: TRBV6-5; j_gene: TRBJ1-1; CDR3aa: ASSPDRGNTEAF
v_gene: TRBV7-2; j_gene: TRBJ2-2; CDR3aa: ASSLGTRTGELF
v_gene: TRBV4-1; j_gene: TRBJ1-4; CDR3aa: ASSQDLKGYWEKLF
v_gene: TRBV6-1; j_gene: TRBJ1-2; CDR3aa: ASSEAGGYGYT
v_gene: TRBV7-9; j_gene: TRBJ1-4; CDR3aa: ASSVGTGGIEKLF
v_gene: TRBV10-2; j_gene: TRBJ2-3; CDR3aa: ASSGGGGETDTQY
v_gene: TRBV18; j_gene: TRBJ1-4; CDR3aa: ASSPPGQPEKLF
v_gene: TRBV7-2; j_gene: TRBJ2-5; CDR3aa: ASSPRRGPQETQY
v_gene: TRBV21-1; j_gene: TRBJ2-7; CDR3aa: ASSGRGEQY
v_gene: TRBV9; j_gene: TRBJ1-1; CDR3aa: ASSVVGQGNTEAF
v_gene: TRBV10-1; j_gene: TRBJ2-3; CDR3aa: ASSDRGSYTDTQY
v_gene: TRBV6-5; j_gene: TRBJ1-2; CDR3aa: ASSLDRSYGYT
v_gene: TRBV27; j_gene: TRBJ1-2; CDR3aa: ASSYGQGSDYT
v_gene: TRBV3-1/TRBV3-2; j_gene: TRBJ1-2; CDR3aa: ASSQEGQGYGYT
v_gene: TRBV3-1/TRBV3-2; j_gene: TRBJ1-3; CDR3aa: ASSRTGISGNTIY
v_gene: TRBV19; j_gene: TRBJ1-2; CDR3aa: PGGWYGYT
v_gene: TRBV12-5; j_gene: TRBJ1-1; CDR3aa: ASGGRGTGTEAF
v_gene: TRBV11-2; j_gene: TRBJ2-7; CDR3aa: ASSLEAGPIYEQY
v_gene: TRBV5-1; j_gene: TRBJ2-7; CDR3aa: ASSFGGTGGYEQY
v_gene: TRBV14; j_gene: TRBJ1-1; CDR3aa: ASSQDVRGGTTEAF
v_gene: TRBV7-2; j_gene: TRBJ1-4; CDR3aa: ASSAGGTEKLF
v_gene: TRBV5-1; j_gene: TRBJ2-4; CDR3aa: ASSSGQGASGGPLAKNIQY